This T cell receptor (beta chain) was observed in a study of patients and donors after allogeneic stem cell transplantation. This clonotype has only a few counts. The CDR3 is 16 residues long. Trimming pared 4 bases from V and 0 bases from J, leaving 14 bases between. CDR1 and CDR2 (germline): SGHRS, YFSETQ. Each CDR3 protein is one row after TCRdb ran MiXCR on the RT-PCR reads. The sample holds about 960,000 distinct CDR3 sequences; approximately 19% are singletons and the top ten take 5% to 7.5%. The origin of this receptor is a human donor who was either an allogeneic HSCT recipient or a stem cell or donor lymphocyte infusion donor (not recorded which). It is not recorded whose cells these are; they may come from a transplant donor. The chain uses TRBV5-1 and TRBJ2-4; no firm D call. The sequencing sample was made of blood, either unsorted or a sorted T cell fraction (not recorded which). The CDR3 sequence is CASSPTPNLAKNIQYF. CDR3 nucleotide sequence: TGCGCCAGCAGCCCGACACCGAATCTAGCCAAAAACATTCAGTACTTC. The full variable domain, with the rest looked up from reference TRBV5-1 and TRBJ2-4, is KAGVTQTPRYLIKTRGQQVTLSCSPISGHRSVSWYQQTPGQGLQFLFEYFSETQRNKGNFPGRFSGRQFSNSRSEMNVSTLELGDSALYLCASSPTPNLAKNIQYFGAGTRLSVL.